This entry lists 31 T cell receptor beta chains sequenced from one sample in a study of T cells in Graves' hyperthyroidism and ophthalmopathy. TCR beta CDR3 regions were amplified from RNA transcripts. HTBI primers were the set used in a first-round RT-PCR of the TCR CDR3. MiXCR was run by TCRdb on the multiplex PCR reads, yielding one entry per CDR3 protein. Among 200,000 to 250,000 distinct CDR3 sequences, about a sixth were seen once, and the ten largest hold around 48%. Sequenced sample: blood. These receptors were taken from a woman aged 45-59 years with Graves' hyperthyroidism.

This chain joins TRBV27 and TRBJ2-7; 11 bases are a match to TRBD2. The CDR3 extends over 14 amino acids. Germline CDR1 is MNHEY and CDR2 is SMNVEV (reference sequence). V shed 5 bases and J 2 bases; nucleotides not matched to a gene: 2. CDR3 sequence reads: CASSPTSGAYEQYF. CDR3 nucleotide sequence: TGTGCCAGCAGTCCGACTAGCGGGGCCTACGAGCAGTACTTC.

This clonotype has a handful of counts. The rearrangement uses TRBV7-2 and TRBJ1-3, with a weak D call TRBD1 (6 bases). The CDR3 has 17 residues. Germline V gene sequence: CDR1 SGHTA, CDR2 FQGNSA. Between the trimmed V and J ends, which lost 5 bases and 0 bases, there was a span of 17 bases. In DNA, the CDR3 is TGTGCCAGCAGCAGGGGGGGGGGGGCCGGCTCTGGAAACACCATATATTTT. This gives the protein CASSRGGGAGSGNTIYF.

This clonotype was detected once. A read error may be the cause here, since a much bigger clone is one base away. The CDR3 sequence: CASSFDRTRGGNQPQHF. The CDR3 DNA reads as TGTGCCAGCAGCTTTGACAGGACGAGAGGGGGCAATCAGCCCCAGCATTTT. The chain combines TRBV27 with TRBJ1-5; tentative D call: TRBD1 (6 bases). Germline loops: CDR1 MNHEY, CDR2 SMNVEV (reference sequence). Trimming shortened V by 6 bases and J by 2 bases, and 20 bases separated the two germline ends. The CDR3 length is 17 residues.

This clonotype was counted a few times. This chain connects TRBV5-6 to TRBJ2-7; 15 positions agree with TRBD2. V gave up 1 base and J gave up 2 bases; unmatched junction bases: 16. This CDR3 region has 21 residues. Germline loops: CDR1 SGHDT, CDR2 YYEEEE. This chain's CDR3 is CASSLSFGTSGRSLLAYEQYF. CDR3 nucleotides: TGTGCCAGCAGCTTGTCCTTTGGGACTAGCGGGAGGTCCCTGTTGGCCTACGAGCAGTACTTC.

This sequence joins TRBV12-3 or TRBV12-4 and TRBJ1-3; 7 nucleotides align to TRBD1. V shed 7 bases and J 2 bases; nucleotides not matched to a gene: 14. The CDR3 consists of 17 residues. CDR3 sequence: CASTQGGGRWAGNTIYF. The CDR3 DNA reads TGTGCCAGCACCCAGGGAGGGGGCAGATGGGCTGGAAACACCATATATTTT.

This clonotype was observed a handful of times. The J gene is TRBJ2-5, the V gene TRBV5-1; no reliable D call. V lost 0 bases and J lost 1, with 10 bases in between. CDR3 length equals 15 residues. Germline CDR1 is SGHRS and CDR2 is YFSETQ. For the CDR3, the DNA is TGCGCCAGCAGCTTGGACGGCCGTCCCCAAGAGACCCAGTACTTC. Its translation: CASSLDGRPQETQYF.

The sample holds a few counts of this clonotype. The genes are TRBV30 and TRBJ1-1, with TRBD1 as a possible D gene (6 bases). The V gene's germline CDR1 is GTSNPN and CDR2 SVGIG (reference sequence). Trimming stripped 0 bases from V and 5 bases from J, with 19 bases between. The CDR3 is made up of 16 amino acids. CDR3 sequence: CAWSVWGGRDITEAFF. DNA of the CDR3: TGTGCCTGGAGTGTATGGGGCGGCAGGGACATAACTGAAGCTTTCTTT.

A single count supports this clonotype. The rearrangement uses TRBV11-2 and TRBJ2-3; TRBD2 matches 9 bases. V shed 6 bases and J 0 bases; nucleotides not matched to a gene: 7. Germline CDR1 and CDR2: SGHAT and FQNNGV. CDR3 size: 16 residues. This CDR3 is CASRLVSGSSTDTQYF. DNA for the CDR3: TGTGCCAGCAGACTGGTTAGCGGGAGTAGCACAGATACGCAGTATTTT.

This clonotype was observed many times. The chain is built from TRBV11-3 and TRBJ1-6; D uncertain. Trimming took off 1 base at V and 8 bases at J, with 9 bases between the two ends. The germline gives CDR1 SGHNT, CDR2 YENEEA. The CDR3 is made up of 14 amino acids. CDR3 nucleotides: TGTGCCAGCAGCTTAGCACAGTTGGATTCACCCCTCCACTTT. Amino acid sequence: CASSLAQLDSPLHF. The full variable domain, completed using reference TRBV11-3 and TRBJ1-6, is EAGVVQSPRYKIIEKKQPVAFWCNPISGHNTLYWYLQNLGQGPELLIRYENEEAVDDSQLPKDRFSAERLKGVDSTLKIQPAELGDSAVYLCASSLAQLDSPLHFGNGTRLTVT.

This clonotype was found many times. The V gene is TRBV20-1, the J gene TRBJ2-7; D is possibly TRBD2 (6 bases). The CDR3 covers 12 residues. V lost 3 bases and J lost 9, with 15 bases in between. Germline V gives CDR1 DFQATT, CDR2 SNEGSKA (reference sequence). This chain's CDR3 is CSASGSSVWQYF. The CDR3 DNA follows: TGCAGTGCTAGCGGGAGTTCGGTGTGGCAGTACTTC.

This clonotype was seen many times. V gene TRBV29-1 combines with J gene TRBJ1-1, with 11 bases matching TRBD1. The trim removed 4 bases at V and 5 bases at J, leaving 3 bases unmatched. Germline CDR1 reads SQVTM; CDR2 reads ANQGSEA. The CDR3 totals 13 residues. The CDR3: CSVADRGLTEAFF. The CDR3 DNA is TGCAGCGTTGCGGACAGGGGGCTTACTGAAGCTTTCTTT.

This clonotype showed up just once. A much more abundant neighbour one base away suggests this may be a read error. This CDR3 is missing its conserved last phenylalanine or tryptophan, likely due to a read error. This chain joins TRBV11-2 and TRBJ2-5; D is ambiguous. V lost 0 bases, J lost 4 bases, and 15 bases lay in between. The CDR3 covers 16 residues. From germline, CDR1 is SGHAT and CDR2 FQNNGV. This CDR3 reads CASSLDLQLSRETQYL. The CDR3, as DNA: TGTGCCAGCAGCTTAGATTTACAGCTCTCGAGAGAGACCCAGTACCTC.

V gene TRBV29-1 combines with J gene TRBJ2-7; weak D call: TRBD2 (6 bases). This CDR3 has 12 residues. Per germline, CDR1 SQVTM and CDR2 ANQGSEA. Trimming left V 1 base short and J 2 bases short, with 6 bases between. CDR3 residues: CSVEGGAYEQYF. DNA of the CDR3: TGCAGCGTTGAAGGGGGGGCCTACGAGCAGTACTTC.

Points on this clonotype: Possible read error: a much larger clone is one base away. The rearrangement links TRBV20-1 to TRBJ1-1; tentative D call: TRBD1 (5 bases). This CDR3 has 14 amino acids. Germline-derived CDR1 and CDR2 are DFQATT and SNEGSKA (reference sequence). Deletions cut 1 base from V and 1 base from J, with 10 bases between. The CDR3 sequence is CSARVGTGNTEAFF. The CDR3 DNA is TGCAGTGCTAGAGTGGGGACGGGGAACACTGAAGCTTTCTTT.

The V call is TRBV4-1, the J call TRBJ2-7; TRBD1 aligns across 8 bases. Trimming at V came to 3 bases and at J to 3 bases, leaving 10 bases not matched to a gene. CDR3 length equals 16 residues. CDR1 is MGHRA, CDR2 YSYEKL, per germline. The DNA of the CDR3 is TGCGCCAGCAGCCAGGATAGGACAGGGAAGATCTACGAGCAGTACTTC. Protein product: CASSQDRTGKIYEQYF.

This clonotype has a count of ten or more. J is TRBJ1-2 and V is TRBV27; 7 nucleotides align to TRBD1. J gave up 8 bases and V 3 bases, and 6 bases lay outside the gene matches. The CDR3 contains 13 residues. Germline V gene sequence: CDR1 MNHEY, CDR2 SMNVEV (reference sequence). CDR3 DNA sequence: TGTGCCAGCAGTTTGCGGCAGGGGGGCGGCTACACCTTC. This encodes CASSLRQGGGYTF.

The sample holds a few counts of this clonotype. The V gene is TRBV9, the J gene TRBJ1-2; D is unclear. In germline, CDR1 is SGDLS, CDR2 YYNGEE. V was clipped by 6 bases and J by 9 bases, with 12 bases between them. The CDR3 is 11 amino acids. CDR3 bases: TGTGCCAGCAATGAGTTTTCTCGCTACACCTTC. Translating gives CASNEFSRYTF.

V and J are TRBV20-1 and TRBJ1-6, with 9 bases that match TRBD1. Germline lookup yields CDR1 DFQATT and CDR2 SNEGSKA (reference sequence). The V segment lost 7 bases and the J segment 6 bases; nucleotides outside the gene matches: 4. This CDR3 contains 13 residues. The chain's CDR3 is CSVGTGSNSPLHF. As DNA, the CDR3 is TGCAGTGTTGGGACAGGGAGTAATTCACCCCTCCACTTT.

Only one count was recorded for this clonotype. The chain employs TRBV5-1 and TRBJ1-1, with D unresolved. Trimming left V 0 bases short and J 1 base short, with 10 bases between. The CDR3 is 15 residues long. Germline loops: CDR1 SGHRS, CDR2 YFSETQ. CDR3 in DNA: TGCGCCAGCAGCTTGGGGGCAGGATCGAACACTGAAGCTTTCTTT. Encoded protein: CASSLGAGSNTEAFF.

In its sample, this clonotype was seen many times. CDR3 DNA: TGTGCCAGCAGCTTAGCGCTGGGACAGGGGGCCTACGAGCAGTACTTC. It codes for CASSLALGQGAYEQYF. The rearrangement joins TRBV7-9 to TRBJ2-7, with 11 bases lining up with TRBD1. The germline gives CDR1 SEHNR, CDR2 FQNEAQ (reference sequence). The CDR3 is 16 residues long. V lost 0 bases to trimming and J lost 2 bases; unmatched junction nucleotides: 3.

Ten or more counts support this clonotype. J is TRBJ1-1 and V is TRBV30; 8 positions agree with TRBD1. The CDR3 has 13 amino acids. Looked up from germline, CDR1 is GTSNPN and CDR2 is SVGIG (reference sequence). V lost 1 base and J lost 8; bases outside the gene matches: 6. This chain's CDR3 is CAWSGTGFMEAFF. In DNA, the CDR3 is TGTGCCTGGAGTGGGACAGGGTTCATGGAAGCTTTCTTT.

A few counts support this clonotype. V and J are TRBV5-1 and TRBJ2-5; the match to TRBD1 covers 7 bases. From germline, CDR1 is SGHRS and CDR2 YFSETQ. The CDR3 spans 16 residues. V shed 0 bases and J 2 bases; nucleotides not matched to a gene: 7. CDR3 in amino acids: CASSLAVGQRQETQYF. The CDR3 nucleotides read TGCGCCAGCAGCTTGGCGGTGGGACAGAGGCAAGAGACCCAGTACTTC.

The V gene is TRBV27, the J gene TRBJ1-2; tentatively, D is TRBD1 (5 bases). Per the germline V gene, CDR1 is MNHEY and CDR2 is SMNVEV (reference sequence). Trimming left V 4 bases short and J 4 bases short, with 13 bases between. CDR3 length: 14 residues. The CDR3 DNA is TGTGCCAGCAGTTCCCTTCTAGACAGCTATGGCTACACCTTC. Amino acid sequence: CASSSLLDSYGYTF.

This clonotype was observed at least ten times. The chain recombines TRBV6-1 with TRBJ1-2, with D hard to call. CDR3 length: 13 amino acids. V lost 8 bases, J lost 8 bases, and 18 bases lay in between. Germline CDR1 is MNHNS and CDR2 is SASEGT. The chain's CDR3 is CASGSKALGGYTF. Written as DNA, the CDR3 is TGTGCCAGCGGGTCGAAAGCACTGGGGGGCTACACCTTC.

This clonotype was found a few times. The rearrangement links TRBV6-4 to TRBJ2-7; 8 bases line up with TRBD2. The length of the CDR3 is 15 residues. After removal of 6 bases from V and 0 bases from J, the junction contained 7 bases not matched to a gene. In germline, CDR1 is MRHNA, CDR2 SNTAGT. The CDR3 DNA reads TGTGCCAGCAGCGAAGATAGCGGGAACTCCTACGAGCAGTACTTC. Protein product: CASSEDSGNSYEQYF.

This clonotype was counted only a few times. This chain connects TRBV12-5 to TRBJ2-3; tentative D call: TRBD2 (6 bases). The germline V and J ends were trimmed by 10 bases and 2 bases, with 10 bases remaining between them. The length of the CDR3 is 12 residues. The V gene's germline CDR1 is LGHNT and CDR2 FRNRAP. The CDR3 loop reads CATEGVTDTQYF. In DNA form, the CDR3 reads TGTGCTACGGAGGGTGTCACAGATACGCAGTATTTT.

The chain links TRBV5-1 to TRBJ2-2, with 10 positions matching TRBD2. CDR1 is SGHRS, CDR2 YFSETQ, per germline. This CDR3 has 16 residues. The trim removed 2 bases at V and 4 bases at J, leaving 5 bases unmatched. Written as DNA, the CDR3 is TGCGCCAGCAGCTTTGGACTAGCGGAGCGCACCGGGGAGCTGTTTTTT. Protein sequence: CASSFGLAERTGELFF. Using reference TRBV5-1 and TRBJ2-2 for the parts outside the CDR3, the full variable domain is KAGVTQTPRYLIKTRGQQVTLSCSPISGHRSVSWYQQTPGQGLQFLFEYFSETQRNKGNFPGRFSGRQFSNSRSEMNVSTLELGDSALYLCASSFGLAERTGELFFGEGSRLTVL.

This clonotype has at least ten counts. The gene calls are TRBV2 and TRBJ1-1; TRBD1 might be the D (6 bases). The V end was cut by 7 bases, the J end by 2 bases, with 14 bases between. CDR1 SNHLY and CDR2 FYNNEI come from the germline V gene. This CDR3 spans 14 amino acids. CDR3 region: CASTEVRGNTEAFF. CDR3 bases: TGTGCCAGCACCGAGGTCAGGGGTAACACTGAAGCTTTCTTT.

Only a few counts were recorded for this clonotype. This chain links TRBV11-2 with TRBJ1-6, with D possibly TRBD1 on 6 matching bases. V shed 4 bases and J shed 5 bases, with 15 bases lying between them. The CDR3 totals 16 residues. Germline V CDR1 and CDR2: SGHAT, FQNNGV. The CDR3 sequence is CASSSSGQLNNSPLHF. CDR3 sequence (DNA): TGTGCCAGCAGCTCCTCCGGACAGCTAAATAATTCACCCCTCCACTTT.

This clonotype came up a few times. One junction end disagrees with the germline gene, perhaps due to a read error. This sequence joins TRBV19 and TRBJ1-1, with a possible D match to TRBD1 (6 bases). Germline V lookup: CDR1 LNHDA, CDR2 SQIVND (reference sequence). The CDR3 runs 14 residues. The CDR3 DNA sequence: TGTGCCAGTAGTTTGGGGGGCCTGAACACTGAAGCTTCCTTT. This sequence encodes CASSLGGLNTEASF. Full variable domain (rest looked up from reference TRBV19 and TRBJ1-1): DGGITQSPKYLFRKEGQNVTLSCEQNLNHDAMYWYRQDPGQGLRLIYYSQIVNDFQKGDIAEGYSVSREKKESFPLTVTSAQKNPTAFYLCASSLGGLNTEASFGQGTRLTVV.

This clonotype was recorded many times. The rearrangement joins TRBV20-1 to TRBJ2-3, with TRBD2 matching 10 bases. The CDR3 is 15 amino acids. Germline trimming cut 6 bases from V and 2 bases from J; bases unmatched to any gene: 8. Germline CDR1 DFQATT, CDR2 SNEGSKA (reference sequence). CDR3 loop: CSARTSGGYTDTQYF. CDR3 bases: TGCAGTGCGCGGACTAGCGGAGGATACACAGATACGCAGTATTTT.